This T cell receptor beta chain is drawn from a study of CD8+ T cells in alopecia areata. Whole-study findings and limits: Although TCR sharing was seen in mice, sharing across patients was less clear, possibly for HLA-related reasons. Alopecia totalis/universalis scalp especially showed more expanded CD8+ clones than normal scalp.

Regarding this clone: Antigen: not known. The genes are named according to mouse. The CDR3 end lies 4 residues beyond the end of the read and is filled in from the germline J gene.

Isolated RNA was reverse transcribed into cDNA used as the sequencing template. The data were produced by immunoSEQ multiplex PCR, yet TCRdb's version contains in-frame clones alone and is incomplete. The table lists around 290,000 clones, with no singletons. J was trimmed by 1 base and V by 1 base; bases with no gene match: 5. CDR1 and CDR2 (germline): GKSSPN, SITVG. The CDR3 contains 15 residues. It was with CD4, CD8alpha, NKG2D, NKG2ACE and other markers that pooled cutaneous lymph node cells were sorted. This sequence originates from a C3H/HeJ mouse with alopecia areata. MHC haplotype: H2-k. Sequencing was carried out using CD4+ T cells sorted from a lymph node. The rearrangement uses TRBV31 and TRBJ1-1; 8 nucleotides align to TRBD1. The CDR3 protein is CAWSPRGRRNTEVFF. The DNA read from the CDR3 is TGTGCCTGGAGTCCCAGGGGGCGCAGGAACACA.